This TCR beta chain comes out of a study of blood T cell repertoires in COVID-19. Study summary: Italy, Spain and the United States were the sources of the convalescent and acute COVID-19 samples.

Germline-derived CDR1 and CDR2 are KGHSH and LQKENI. V was trimmed by 7 bases and J by 4 bases, leaving 19 bases between them. CDR3 size: 16 residues. In the study's own analysis: Amplification of reference gene primers provided the estimated nucleated cell counts. TCRdb keeps only in-frame clones here, not all; method: immunoSEQ multiplex PCR. The V and J calls and clone size were taken over from that table, and D and trimming were inferred from the DNA. This table holds some 55,000 clones, 90% found once. Sequenced material: peripheral blood. V is TRBV18 and J is TRBJ1-4; a possible D gene is TRBD1 (6 bases). The clonotype originates from a human donor in a cohort sampled during active COVID-19. This CDR3 reads CASFNGGPTRNEKLFF. The CDR3 DNA follows: TGTGCCAGCTTTAATGGGGGCCCTACACGTAATGAAAAACTGTTTTTT.